A single sample is the source of the 30 T cell receptor beta chains below, sequenced in a study of cytomegalovirus exposure and HLA in healthy donors. PCR primers comprised 60 Vbeta and 13 Jbeta primers. Generated by immunoSEQ multiplex PCR, the TCRdb table keeps only in-frame clones and is missing some. The data contain 65,000 to 90,000 clones, over 60% of them singletons. The sequencing sample was made of PBMCs. The receptors shown here come from a man between 60 and 75 years old in good health and CMV-seronegative.

The chain combines TRBV30 with TRBJ1-1; no clear D. V lost 1 base and J 3 bases, leaving 15 bases between the germline ends. Germline CDR1 reads GTSNPN; CDR2 reads SVGIG (reference sequence). The CDR3 consists of 15 residues. The DNA of the CDR3 is TGTGCCTGGAGTGACCAGCCCGGGAGACACACTGAAGCTTTCTTT. It translates to CAWSDQPGRHTEAFF.

This chain uses TRBV6-1 with TRBJ1-1; D remains unclear. The CDR3 is 13 amino acids. The germline gives CDR1 MNHNS, CDR2 SASEGT. Trimming left V 2 bases short and J 1 base short, with 5 bases between. CDR3 sequence (DNA): TGTGCCAGCAGTGAACAAAAGAACACTGAAGCTTTCTTT. Its translation is CASSEQKNTEAFF.

The table lists this clone with a count of one. The rearrangement links TRBV7-8 to TRBJ1-5, with D perhaps matching TRBD1 (6 bases). The ends were cut back, 5 bases at V and 5 bases at J, with 19 bases in the middle. Per the germline V gene, CDR1 is SGHVS and CDR2 is FQNEAQ. There are 16 residues in the CDR3. Here the CDR3 reads CASSPPTRGGYQPQHF. CDR3 in DNA: TGTGCCAGCAGCCCCCCGACCAGGGGTGGGTATCAGCCCCAGCATTTT.

The rearrangement uses TRBV5-4 and TRBJ1-6; D may be TRBD1 (5 bases). The V end was cut by 4 bases, the J end by 6 bases, with 17 bases between. Germline assignment: CDR1 SGHNT and CDR2 YYREEE (reference sequence). This CDR3 comprises 16 residues. CDR3 DNA sequence: TGTGCCAGCAGCACCGCTGCTGACGGGGGTAATTCACCCCTCCACTTT. Translating it yields CASSTAADGGNSPLHF. Supplemented by reference TRBV5-4 and TRBJ1-6, the full variable domain reads ETGVTQSPTHLIKTRGQQVTLRCSSQSGHNTVSWYQQALGQGPQFIFQYYREEENGRGNFPPRFSGLQFPNYSSELNVNALELDDSALYLCASSTAADGGNSPLHFGNGTRLTVT.

The CDR3 is CASSLGLGGNEQFF. The CDR3 nucleotides are TGTGCCAGCAGTTTGGGACTAGGAGGCAATGAGCAGTTCTTC. The chain combines TRBV27 with TRBJ2-1, with 8 nucleotides matching TRBD2. CDR1 is MNHEY and CDR2 is SMNVEV in the germline V gene (reference sequence). The CDR3 sequence is 14 residues long. J lost 6 bases, V lost 3 bases, and 4 bases had no gene match.

DNA of the CDR3: TGCGCCAGCAGCTTGTCTCCTAGCGGGGGGGCCTCAGGTGAGCAGTTCTTC. This sequence encodes CASSLSPSGGASGEQFF. V usage is TRBV5-1 and J usage is TRBJ2-1; 12 nucleotides line up with TRBD2. This CDR3 has 17 residues. V shed 1 base, J shed 9 bases, and the junction held 11 bases outside the gene matches. Germline V gene sequence: CDR1 SGHRS, CDR2 YFSETQ.

This clone was counted between two and nine times. This chain connects TRBV6-1 to TRBJ2-7, with D perhaps TRBD1 (6 bases). Trimming removed 6 bases from V and 6 bases from J, with 21 bases in between. The CDR3 consists of 15 residues. The germline CDR1 and CDR2 sequences are MNHNS and SASEGT. The CDR3 DNA reads TGTGCCAGCAGGGAACAAGTGGGGAGAGGGGGCGAGCAGTACTTC. Its protein product is CASREQVGRGGEQYF.

The gene calls are TRBV6-6 and TRBJ2-5; 9 nucleotides align to TRBD1. The germline CDR1 and CDR2 sequences are MNHNY and SVGAGI (reference sequence). The V segment lost 6 bases and the J segment 2 bases; nucleotides outside the gene matches: 4. The CDR3 runs to 14 residues. CDR3 nucleotide sequence: TGTGCCAGCAGGAGACAGGGGGATCAAGAGACCCAGTACTTC. This translates into CASRRQGDQETQYF.

The sample holds a few counts of this clone. The chain links TRBV6-5 to TRBJ2-1; 8 bases are shared with TRBD2. CDR3 length: 13 residues. V gave up 5 bases and J gave up 8 bases; unmatched junction bases: 5. Germline V lookup: CDR1 MNHEY, CDR2 SVGAGI. The CDR3 DNA reads as TGTGCCAGCAGTCTAGCGGGTAGGGATGAGCAGTTCTTC. Protein sequence: CASSLAGRDEQFF.

V is TRBV7-9 and J is TRBJ2-3; D gene unclear. Deletions cut 4 bases from V and 2 bases from J, with 16 bases between. Germline CDR1 reads SEHNR; CDR2 reads FQNEAQ (reference sequence). The CDR3 has 16 residues. CDR3 region: CASSSPLGNPTDTQYF. Here the CDR3 DNA reads TGTGCCAGCAGCTCACCTCTGGGCAACCCCACAGATACGCAGTATTTT.

This rearrangement joins TRBV19 to TRBJ1-3; D might be TRBD1 (5 bases). V was clipped by 8 bases and J by 1 base, with 15 bases between them. The length of the CDR3 is 15 residues. CDR1 LNHDA and CDR2 SQIVND come from the germline V gene (reference sequence). The CDR3 is CASGAFGVSGNTIYF. The CDR3 nucleotides are TGTGCCAGTGGGGCCTTCGGCGTGTCTGGAAACACCATATATTTT.

The V call is TRBV6-4, the J call TRBJ2-3; 7 nucleotides line up with TRBD1. The CDR3 has 16 residues. Germline V gives CDR1 MRHNA, CDR2 SNTAGT. The junction had 5 bases not matched to a gene; V was cut back by 0 bases and J by 2 bases. CDR3 region: CASSDSKGAHTDTQYF. The CDR3 coding sequence is TGTGCCAGCAGTGACTCGAAGGGGGCCCACACAGATACGCAGTATTTT.

The chain recombines TRBV9 with TRBJ2-5; TRBD2 matches 13 bases. With 3 bases clipped from V and 4 bases from J, the junction kept 3 bases outside the gene matches. This CDR3 region has 15 residues. CDR1 is SGDLS, CDR2 YYNGEE, per germline. CDR3 protein: CASSGTSGGGETQYF. DNA of the CDR3: TGTGCCAGCAGCGGGACTAGCGGGGGCGGAGAGACCCAGTACTTC.

This clone was detected only once. V and J are TRBV14 and TRBJ1-2; D gene uncertain. V lost 0 bases, J lost 4 bases, and 9 bases lay in between. The V gene's germline CDR1 is SGHDN and CDR2 FVKESK. The CDR3 totals 14 residues. This CDR3 is CASSQEAGTYGYTF. DNA of the CDR3: TGTGCCAGCAGCCAAGAGGCAGGTACCTATGGCTACACCTTC.

As DNA, the CDR3 is TGTGCCACCAGCAGAGATCCCACTAACTATGGCTACACCTTC. It specifies CATSRDPTNYGYTF. The rearrangement uses TRBV15 and TRBJ1-2; D not certain. The CDR3 contains 14 residues. The V gene's germline CDR1 is LNHNV and CDR2 YYDKDF (reference sequence). The V gene lost 0 bases and the J gene lost 0 bases, with 5 bases spanning the gap.

The V gene is TRBV5-1, the J gene TRBJ1-1, with a tentative D call TRBD1 (5 bases). The CDR3 contains 15 residues. The germline V gene encodes CDR1 SGHRS and CDR2 YFSETQ. V lost 0 bases and J lost 0, with 9 bases in between. The CDR3 region is CASSLVPGLNTEAFF. The DNA of the CDR3 is TGCGCCAGCAGCTTGGTTCCAGGGCTGAACACTGAAGCTTTCTTT.

The rearrangement links TRBV27 to TRBJ1-4; tentatively, D is TRBD1 (5 bases). Trimming left V 3 bases short and J 4 bases short, with 9 bases between. Germline V gene sequence: CDR1 MNHEY, CDR2 SMNVEV (reference sequence). This CDR3 has 14 residues. CDR3 loop: CASSFGGSNEKLFF. For the CDR3, the DNA is TGTGCCAGCAGTTTTGGGGGGAGTAATGAAAAACTGTTTTTT.

The chain is built from TRBV19 and TRBJ1-4, with 8 bases matching TRBD1. V shed 4 bases and J 3 bases; nucleotides not matched to a gene: 7. Per germline, CDR1 LNHDA and CDR2 SQIVND (reference sequence). This CDR3 is 16 amino acids long. The CDR3 DNA follows: TGTGCCAGTAGTAGGACAGGGTGGGGAGCTAATGAAAAACTGTTTTTT. Its translation is CASSRTGWGANEKLFF.

This rearrangement joins TRBV4-1 to TRBJ2-7; 11 nucleotides line up with TRBD2. CDR1 is MGHRA, CDR2 YSYEKL, per germline. The J segment lost 7 bases and the V segment lost 1 base, leaving 6 bases of the junction unmatched. The CDR3 length is 15 residues. In DNA, the CDR3 is TGCGCCAGCAGCCAAGGGGTAGCGGGGGGGGAAGAGCAGTACTTC. The encoded protein is CASSQGVAGGEEQYF.

The rearrangement links TRBV30 to TRBJ2-1, with D possibly TRBD2 on 6 matching bases. The CDR3 runs 14 residues. V lost 3 bases and J 5 bases, leaving 14 bases between the germline ends. The V gene's germline CDR1 is GTSNPN and CDR2 SVGIG (reference sequence). CDR3 region: CAWRSLARNNEQFF. The CDR3, as DNA: TGTGCCTGGAGATCCCTAGCGAGGAACAATGAGCAGTTCTTC.

The chain is built from TRBV14 and TRBJ1-2, with 11 bases identical to TRBD1. Trimming cost V 4 bases and J 8 bases; bases outside gene matches: 3. The CDR3 runs to 13 residues. Germline CDR1 SGHDN, CDR2 FVKESK. CDR3 amino acids: CASSLGQGEGYTF. For the CDR3, the DNA is TGTGCCAGCAGCCTGGGACAGGGGGAAGGCTACACCTTC.

This sequence joins TRBV6-6 and TRBJ2-1; 9 nucleotides agree with TRBD2. Germline loops: CDR1 MNHNY, CDR2 SVGAGI (reference sequence). There are 15 residues in the CDR3. V trimming: 5 bases; J trimming: 3 bases; junction bases outside the gene matches: 5. CDR3 sequence reads: CASSPGTSFYNEQFF. Here the CDR3 DNA reads TGTGCCAGCAGTCCAGGGACTAGCTTCTACAATGAGCAGTTCTTC.

The J gene is TRBJ2-2, the V gene TRBV9; TRBD1 matches 9 bases. After removal of 3 bases from V and 4 bases from J, the junction contained 10 bases not matched to a gene. Germline V lookup: CDR1 SGDLS, CDR2 YYNGEE. The CDR3 has 17 residues. The CDR3 reads CASSARTGTGTTGELFF. As DNA, the CDR3 is TGTGCCAGCAGCGCCCGGACCGGGACAGGGACCACCGGGGAGCTGTTTTTT.

This clone was counted a few times. V gene TRBV4-2 combines with J gene TRBJ2-2; the D gene is possibly TRBD2 (6 bases). The germline V and J ends were trimmed by 0 bases and 5 bases, with 7 bases remaining between them. The CDR3 is 14 residues long. CDR1 is LGHNA, CDR2 YNFKEQ, per germline. CDR3 coding DNA: TGTGCCAGCAGCCAAGATGCGGGAACCGGGGAGCTGTTTTTT. Translated, it gives CASSQDAGTGELFF.

The chain uses TRBV30 and TRBJ2-2; D remains unclear. Germline V lookup: CDR1 GTSNPN, CDR2 SVGIG (reference sequence). Trimming took 0 bases from V and 1 from J, leaving 3 bases between them. CDR3 length: 13 amino acids. The CDR3 sequence is CAWSVQNTGELFF. The CDR3 region has the DNA TGTGCCTGGAGTGTTCAGAACACCGGGGAGCTGTTTTTT.

The gene calls are TRBV7-3 and TRBJ1-4; TRBD1 aligns across 9 bases. The CDR3 is 15 amino acids. Losses at the gene ends were 4 bases for V and 7 bases for J; bases not matched to a gene: 7. Per germline, CDR1 SGHTA and CDR2 FQGTGA. CDR3: CASSYPGQGGEKLFF. The CDR3 DNA sequence: TGTGCCAGCAGCTATCCGGGACAGGGTGGTGAAAAACTGTTTTTT.

The chain uses TRBV13 and TRBJ2-3; TRBD1 aligns across 11 bases. Germline CDR1 and CDR2: PRHDT and FYEKMQ (reference sequence). The CDR3 totals 15 residues. The V gene end was trimmed by 5 bases and the J gene end by 7 bases; junction bases not matched to a gene: 8. This chain's CDR3 is CASSAGDRGLNTQYF. CDR3 coding DNA: TGTGCCAGCAGCGCCGGGGACAGGGGGTTGAATACGCAGTATTTT.

J is TRBJ1-2 and V is TRBV19; TRBD1 matches 10 bases. CDR1 LNHDA and CDR2 SQIVND come from the germline V gene (reference sequence). CDR3 size: 14 residues. Unmatched junction bases numbered 7, after V lost 5 bases and J lost 7 bases. CDR3 coding DNA: TGTGCCAGTAGTCCGGACAGGGGGTATGGTGGCTACACCTTC. Amino acid sequence: CASSPDRGYGGYTF. Full variable domain (outside the CDR3, taken from reference TRBV19 and TRBJ1-2): DGGITQSPKYLFRKEGQNVTLSCEQNLNHDAMYWYRQDPGQGLRLIYYSQIVNDFQKGDIAEGYSVSREKKESFPLTVTSAQKNPTAFYLCASSPDRGYGGYTFGSGTRLTVV.

This clone was found a few times. Other DNA sequences in this specimen translate into the identical CDR3. The V call is TRBV5-1, the J call TRBJ1-1, with 8 bases aligning to TRBD1. V dropped 4 bases and J dropped 1; count of bases not matched to a gene: 9. The CDR3 consists of 16 residues. The germline V gene encodes CDR1 SGHRS and CDR2 YFSETQ. CDR3 sequence: CASSQNGQGRNTEAFF. CDR3 DNA sequence: TGCGCCAGCAGCCAGAACGGACAGGGAAGGAACACTGAAGCTTTCTTT.

The rearrangement links TRBV30 to TRBJ1-3; D is perhaps TRBD1 (6 bases). This CDR3 is built from 14 residues. The germline CDR1 and CDR2 sequences are GTSNPN and SVGIG (reference sequence). Trimming stripped 4 bases from V and 1 base from J, with 11 bases between. The CDR3 DNA follows: TGTGCCTGGACCGTTCAGGGGTCTGGAAACACCATATATTTT. Its translation is CAWTVQGSGNTIYF.